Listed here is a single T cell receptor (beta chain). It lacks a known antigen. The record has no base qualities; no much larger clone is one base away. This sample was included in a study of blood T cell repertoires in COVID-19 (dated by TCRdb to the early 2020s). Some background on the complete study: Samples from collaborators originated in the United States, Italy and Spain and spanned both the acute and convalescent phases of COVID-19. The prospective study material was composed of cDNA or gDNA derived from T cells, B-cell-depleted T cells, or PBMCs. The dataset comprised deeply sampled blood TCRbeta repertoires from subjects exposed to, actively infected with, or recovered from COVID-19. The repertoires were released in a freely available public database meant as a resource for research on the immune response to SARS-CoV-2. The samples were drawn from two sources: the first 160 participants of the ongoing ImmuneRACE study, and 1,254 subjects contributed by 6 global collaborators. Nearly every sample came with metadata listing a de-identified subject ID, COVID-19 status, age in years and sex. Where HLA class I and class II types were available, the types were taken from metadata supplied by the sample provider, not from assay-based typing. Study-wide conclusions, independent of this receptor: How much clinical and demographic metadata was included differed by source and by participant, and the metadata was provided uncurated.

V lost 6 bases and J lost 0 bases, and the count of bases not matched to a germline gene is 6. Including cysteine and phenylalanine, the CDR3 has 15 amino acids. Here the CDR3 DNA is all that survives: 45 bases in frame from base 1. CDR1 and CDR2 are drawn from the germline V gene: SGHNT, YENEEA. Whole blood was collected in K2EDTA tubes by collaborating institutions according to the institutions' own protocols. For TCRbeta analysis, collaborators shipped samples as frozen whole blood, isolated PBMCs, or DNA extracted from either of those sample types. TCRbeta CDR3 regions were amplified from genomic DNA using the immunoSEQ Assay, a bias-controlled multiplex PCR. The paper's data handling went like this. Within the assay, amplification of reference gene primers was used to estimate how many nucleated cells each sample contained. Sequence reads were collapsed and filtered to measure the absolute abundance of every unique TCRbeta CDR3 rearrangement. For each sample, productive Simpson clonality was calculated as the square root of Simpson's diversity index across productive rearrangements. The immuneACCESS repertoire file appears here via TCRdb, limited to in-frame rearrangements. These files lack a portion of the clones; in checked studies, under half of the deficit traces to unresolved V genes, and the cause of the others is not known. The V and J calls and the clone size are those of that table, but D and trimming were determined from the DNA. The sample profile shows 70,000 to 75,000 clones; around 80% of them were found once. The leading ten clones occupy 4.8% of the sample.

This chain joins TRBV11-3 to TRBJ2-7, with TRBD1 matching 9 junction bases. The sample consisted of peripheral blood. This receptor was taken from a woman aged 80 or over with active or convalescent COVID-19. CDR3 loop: CASRSGTGSSYEQYF. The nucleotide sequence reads TGTGCCAGCAGGTCCGGGACAGGGAGCTCCTACGAGCAGTACTTC.